A selection of T cell receptor beta chains follows, all from one sample in a study of blood T cell repertoires in COVID-19. The repertoire was sequenced with immunoSEQ multiplex PCR; TCRdb's copy has only in-frame clones and lacks some. Of nearly 350,000 clones listed, approximately 87% were seen once; the top ten hold around 6%. The sequenced sample consisted of peripheral blood. The origin of the receptors is a woman between 45 and 60 years old with COVID-19, enrolled during active disease. Both conserved end residues are part of each CDR3. The D gene is left open where the match is weak. A row's size may be missing; if present it is once, few, many or a size class.

V gene: TRBV6-5
D gene: -
J gene: TRBJ1-6
clone size: -
CDR3 protein: CASTPGQRDSPLHF
CDR3 DNA: TGTGCCAGCACCCCGGGTCAACGGGATTCACCCCTCCACTTT

V gene: TRBV6-2/TRBV6-3
D gene: -
J gene: TRBJ2-1
clone size: -
CDR3 protein: CASSYTSRNEQFF
CDR3 DNA: TGTGCCAGCAGTTACACTAGCCGCAATGAGCAGTTCTTC

V gene: TRBV5-6
D gene: TRBD1
J gene: TRBJ2-1
clone size: few
CDR3 protein: CASSLQGARDEQFF
CDR3 DNA: TGTGCCAGCAGCTTACAGGGGGCCCGCGATGAGCAGTTCTTC

V gene: TRBV25-1
D gene: -
J gene: TRBJ2-7
clone size: -
CDR3 protein: CASSGTTTGKFAYEQYF
CDR3 DNA: TGTGCCAGCAGTGGAACCACAACAGGGAAATTCGCCTACGAGCAGTACTTC

V gene: TRBV5-5
D gene: TRBD1
J gene: TRBJ2-1
clone size: once
CDR3 protein: CASSRTGGPTYNEQFF
CDR3 DNA: TGTGCCAGCAGCCGAACAGGGGGACCAACCTACAATGAGCAGTTCTTC

V gene: TRBV5-1
D gene: TRBD1
J gene: TRBJ2-7
clone size: few
CDR3 protein: CASTTGESYEQYF
CDR3 DNA: TGCGCCAGCACCACAGGGGAATCCTACGAGCAGTACTTC

V gene: TRBV6-4
D gene: TRBD2
J gene: TRBJ2-3
clone size: few
CDR3 protein: CASSGLAGGGTDTQYF
CDR3 DNA: TGTGCCAGCAGCGGACTAGCGGGAGGGGGCACAGATACGCAGTATTTT

V gene: TRBV6-5
D gene: -
J gene: TRBJ2-1
clone size: -
CDR3 protein: CASKTGSNEQFF
CDR3 DNA: TGTGCCAGCAAAACCGGGAGTAATGAGCAGTTCTTC

V gene: TRBV19
D gene: -
J gene: TRBJ1-1
clone size: -
CDR3 protein: CASSTQRGLRGDTEAFF
CDR3 DNA: TGTGCCAGTAGTACACAACGCGGTCTCCGGGGAGACACTGAAGCTTTCTTT

V gene: TRBV19
D gene: -
J gene: TRBJ1-4
clone size: -
CDR3 protein: CASSVYRATNEKLFF
CDR3 DNA: TGTGCCAGTAGTGTCTACAGGGCCACTAATGAAAAACTGTTTTTT

V gene: TRBV7-2
D gene: -
J gene: TRBJ2-5
clone size: once
CDR3 protein: CASSPFTGPETQYF
CDR3 DNA: TGTGCCAGCAGCCCATTCACAGGTCCAGAGACCCAGTACTTC

V gene: TRBV6-2/TRBV6-3
D gene: -
J gene: TRBJ2-7
clone size: -
CDR3 protein: CASSYLGGVKPYEQYF
CDR3 DNA: TGTGCCAGCAGTTACTTGGGGGGAGTCAAACCCTACGAGCAGTACTTC

V gene: TRBV6-5
D gene: TRBD1
J gene: TRBJ1-1
clone size: -
CDR3 protein: CASSRQGWTEAFF
CDR3 DNA: TGTGCCAGCAGTAGACAGGGGTGGACTGAAGCTTTCTTT

V gene: TRBV11-2
D gene: TRBD1
J gene: TRBJ1-1
clone size: -
CDR3 protein: CASSSTRDRSLRAAFF
CDR3 DNA: TGTGCCAGCAGCTCAACCCGGGACAGGAGCCTCCGGGCGGCTTTCTTT

V gene: TRBV29-1
D gene: -
J gene: TRBJ2-1
clone size: -
CDR3 protein: CSVGRRNEQFF
CDR3 DNA: TGCAGCGTTGGGAGGCGCAATGAGCAGTTCTTC

V gene: TRBV27
D gene: -
J gene: TRBJ2-1
clone size: -
CDR3 protein: CASKSRTGYEQFF
CDR3 DNA: TGTGCCAGCAAAAGCCGAACGGGGTATGAGCAGTTCTTC

V gene: TRBV9
D gene: TRBD1
J gene: TRBJ1-4
clone size: -
CDR3 protein: CASSVGGQVNEKLFF
CDR3 DNA: TGTGCCAGCAGCGTAGGGGGACAGGTTAATGAAAAACTGTTTTTT

V gene: TRBV6-5
D gene: TRBD2
J gene: TRBJ2-7
clone size: -
CDR3 protein: CASSSGTSQGDEQYF
CDR3 DNA: TGTGCCAGCTCTTCCGGGACTAGCCAAGGGGACGAGCAGTACTTC

V gene: TRBV6-2/TRBV6-3
D gene: -
J gene: TRBJ2-5
clone size: -
CDR3 protein: CASSYVGSGKETQYF
CDR3 DNA: TGTGCCAGCAGTTACGTGGGTTCAGGAAAAGAGACCCAGTACTTC

V gene: TRBV24-1
D gene: TRBD1
J gene: TRBJ1-2
clone size: -
CDR3 protein: CATSDDRAGYGYTF
CDR3 DNA: TGTGCCACCAGTGACGACAGGGCGGGCTATGGCTACACCTTC

V gene: TRBV19
D gene: -
J gene: TRBJ2-7
clone size: -
CDR3 protein: CASSIGWGAYEQYF
CDR3 DNA: TGTGCCAGTAGTATTGGGTGGGGGGCCTACGAGCAGTACTTC

V gene: TRBV30
D gene: TRBD2
J gene: TRBJ2-5
clone size: -
CDR3 protein: CAIVAGTSEETQYF
CDR3 DNA: TGTGCCATAGTAGCGGGGACTAGCGAGGAGACCCAGTACTTC

V gene: TRBV14
D gene: -
J gene: TRBJ2-1
clone size: once
CDR3 protein: CASSQDTGVEQFF
CDR3 DNA: TGTGCCAGCAGCCAAGATACGGGTGTGGAGCAGTTCTTC

V gene: TRBV2
D gene: -
J gene: TRBJ1-5
clone size: -
CDR3 protein: CASSVLYSSNQPQHF
CDR3 DNA: TGTGCCAGCAGCGTTCTGTACAGCAGCAATCAGCCCCAGCATTTT

V gene: TRBV4-1
D gene: TRBD1
J gene: TRBJ1-1
clone size: -
CDR3 protein: CASSQDPGQADYTEAFF
CDR3 DNA: TGCGCCAGCAGCCAGGATCCGGGACAGGCGGACTACACTGAAGCTTTCTTT

V gene: TRBV30
D gene: -
J gene: TRBJ1-5
clone size: -
CDR3 protein: CAWSAMGRSNQPQHF
CDR3 DNA: TGTGCCTGGAGTGCGATGGGGCGTAGCAATCAGCCCCAGCATTTT

V gene: TRBV5-1
D gene: TRBD2
J gene: TRBJ2-5
clone size: once
CDR3 protein: CASSSPTSGRRETQYF
CDR3 DNA: TGCGCCAGCAGCAGCCCGACTAGCGGGAGGAGGGAGACCCAGTACTTC

V gene: TRBV5-8
D gene: -
J gene: TRBJ1-5
clone size: -
CDR3 protein: CASRMTGNQPQHF
CDR3 DNA: TGTGCCAGCAGAATGACAGGCAATCAGCCCCAGCATTTT

V gene: TRBV30
D gene: TRBD1
J gene: TRBJ1-1
clone size: -
CDR3 protein: CAWSVPPGWGDSQRVAFF
CDR3 DNA: TGTGCCTGGAGTGTACCCCCGGGATGGGGGGACAGCCAACGGGTAGCTTTCTTT

V gene: TRBV20-1
D gene: TRBD2
J gene: TRBJ2-1
clone size: -
CDR3 protein: CSASRSGTSFKNEQFF
CDR3 DNA: TGCAGTGCTAGTCGGTCCGGGACTAGTTTCAAAAATGAGCAGTTCTTC

V gene: TRBV7-3
D gene: TRBD2
J gene: TRBJ2-1
clone size: -
CDR3 protein: CASSLGTSGGNEQFF
CDR3 DNA: TGTGCCAGCAGCCTTGGGACTAGCGGGGGGAATGAGCAGTTCTTC

V gene: TRBV7-3
D gene: -
J gene: TRBJ1-5
clone size: -
CDR3 protein: CASSLLGQPQHF
CDR3 DNA: TGTGCCAGCAGCTTATTGGGCCAGCCTCAGCATTTT

V gene: TRBV7-9
D gene: TRBD1
J gene: TRBJ1-2
clone size: -
CDR3 protein: CASSSPGTGWGDGYTF
CDR3 DNA: TGTGCCAGCAGTTCCCCGGGGACAGGCTGGGGTGATGGCTACACCTTC

V gene: TRBV19
D gene: TRBD2
J gene: TRBJ2-1
clone size: -
CDR3 protein: CASGRTSGRGNEQFF
CDR3 DNA: TGTGCCAGTGGACGGACTAGCGGGAGGGGCAATGAGCAGTTCTTC

V gene: TRBV4-1
D gene: TRBD1
J gene: TRBJ1-4
clone size: once
CDR3 protein: CASSQGSQGPGIGEKLFF
CDR3 DNA: TGCGCCAGCAGCCAAGGGTCACAGGGGCCCGGGATCGGAGAAAAACTGTTTTTT

V gene: TRBV7-9
D gene: TRBD1
J gene: TRBJ1-2
clone size: -
CDR3 protein: CASSLVETGGYGYTF
CDR3 DNA: TGTGCCAGCAGCTTAGTCGAGACAGGGGGTTATGGCTACACCTTC

V gene: TRBV5-4
D gene: -
J gene: TRBJ1-4
clone size: -
CDR3 protein: CASSLIGEKLFF
CDR3 DNA: TGTGCCAGCAGCTTGATCGGTGAAAAACTGTTTTTT

V gene: TRBV3-1/TRBV3-2
D gene: TRBD1
J gene: TRBJ1-2
clone size: -
CDR3 protein: CASSQLEGGGAGYGYTF
CDR3 DNA: TGTGCCAGCAGCCAGCTTGAAGGAGGGGGCGCTGGCTATGGCTACACCTTC

V gene: TRBV18
D gene: -
J gene: TRBJ1-5
clone size: -
CDR3 protein: CASSRFQGFDQPQHF
CDR3 DNA: TGTGCCAGCTCACGCTTCCAGGGGTTTGATCAGCCCCAGCATTTT

V gene: TRBV7-8
D gene: -
J gene: TRBJ1-3
clone size: -
CDR3 protein: CASSRDGSSGNTIYF
CDR3 DNA: TGTGCCAGCAGCCGAGACGGGAGCTCTGGAAACACCATATATTTT

V gene: TRBV5-5
D gene: -
J gene: TRBJ2-6
clone size: many
CDR3 protein: CASSLVNSGNVLTF
CDR3 DNA: TGTGCCAGCAGCTTAGTCAACTCGGGCAACGTCCTGACTTTC

V gene: TRBV7-8
D gene: TRBD2
J gene: TRBJ2-3
clone size: -
CDR3 protein: CASSRSGLDTDTQYF
CDR3 DNA: TGTGCCAGCAGCCGTAGCGGGCTGGACACAGATACGCAGTATTTT

V gene: TRBV19
D gene: TRBD2
J gene: TRBJ2-1
clone size: -
CDR3 protein: CASSMARGRAYNEQFF
CDR3 DNA: TGTGCCAGTAGTATGGCCAGAGGGAGGGCCTACAATGAGCAGTTCTTC

V gene: TRBV6-5
D gene: -
J gene: TRBJ1-1
clone size: -
CDR3 protein: CASSYSAGGTEAFF
CDR3 DNA: TGTGCCAGCAGTTACTCTGCAGGAGGCACTGAAGCTTTCTTT

V gene: TRBV2
D gene: TRBD1
J gene: TRBJ2-7
clone size: -
CDR3 protein: CASRKGQGAREQYF
CDR3 DNA: TGTGCCAGCAGGAAAGGACAGGGGGCACGGGAGCAGTACTTC

V gene: TRBV24-1
D gene: -
J gene: TRBJ1-5
clone size: -
CDR3 protein: CATSGPGQYSNQPQHF
CDR3 DNA: TGTGCCACCAGTGGTCCGGGACAATATAGCAATCAGCCCCAGCATTTT

V gene: TRBV19
D gene: TRBD1
J gene: TRBJ2-4
clone size: once
CDR3 protein: CASSKGQIAKNIQYF
CDR3 DNA: TGTGCCAGTAGTAAGGGACAGATAGCCAAAAACATTCAGTACTTC

V gene: TRBV15
D gene: -
J gene: TRBJ1-3
clone size: -
CDR3 protein: CATSISYGNTIYF
CDR3 DNA: TGTGCCACCAGCATTAGTTATGGAAACACCATATATTTT

V gene: TRBV7-8
D gene: -
J gene: TRBJ1-1
clone size: -
CDR3 protein: CASYSGNGFTEAFF
CDR3 DNA: TGTGCCAGCTACTCAGGGAACGGATTCACTGAAGCTTTCTTT

V gene: TRBV4-1
D gene: -
J gene: TRBJ1-2
clone size: -
CDR3 protein: CASSQIGLLGGYTF
CDR3 DNA: TGCGCCAGCAGCCAAATTGGACTGCTTGGCGGCTACACCTTC

V gene: TRBV15
D gene: TRBD2
J gene: TRBJ2-1
clone size: -
CDR3 protein: CATSRAQAGGRDEQFF
CDR3 DNA: TGTGCCACCAGCAGAGCGCAAGCGGGAGGTCGGGATGAGCAGTTCTTC

V gene: TRBV11-2
D gene: TRBD1
J gene: TRBJ1-4
clone size: -
CDR3 protein: CASSSDGGQATNEKLFF
CDR3 DNA: TGTGCCAGCAGCTCCGATGGGGGACAGGCAACTAATGAAAAACTGTTTTTT

V gene: TRBV7-3
D gene: -
J gene: TRBJ2-3
clone size: -
CDR3 protein: CASSLSPSPGTDTQYF
CDR3 DNA: TGTGCCAGCAGCTTAAGTCCTAGCCCGGGGACAGATACGCAGTATTTT